This T cell receptor (beta chain) derives from a study of response to subunit inactivated influenza vaccine (dated by TCRdb to the late 2010s). For context, the study as a whole: Deep quantitative T cell receptor repertoire profiling was used in the study to track responses to a trivalent subunit inactivated influenza vaccine. Beyond this particular receptor, the publication reports: The authors suggested that each seasonal influenza vaccination may recruit only a limited number of new T cells.

This clonotype was picked up a small number of times. Its antigen is still unknown. No qualities accompany the bases; no much larger clone lies one base away. V is cut by 1 base and J by 3 bases, and the space between the germline ends is 12 bases. Looking up the germline V gene yields CDR1 SGHRS and CDR2 YFSETQ. The CDR3 contains 15 residues, cysteine and phenylalanine counted. Only the CDR3 region is kept as DNA, spanning 45 bases read in frame from base 1. Receptor libraries were prepared by RT-PCR. This sample was sequenced with an Illumina HiSeq 2500. The public sequencing data were trimmed at Q25 with fastp and processed into clonotypes with MiXCR by TCRdb, which kept only in-frame beta chains. Each record represents a unique CDR3 protein, reported with the most common genes and DNA among its rows. The sample table holds 500,000 to 550,000 distinct CDR3 sequences, of which approximately 20% were seen once. Around 2.8% of the sample rests with the top ten.

The same sample was also used in a study of T cells expressing NK-cell markers. The second paper states: TCR beta cDNA libraries were prepared using 5'RACE template switching, which introduced a universal primer site and unique molecular identifiers. TCR beta-chain repertoires were profiled in sorted CD3+CD56+NKG2C+, CD3+CD56+NKG2C- and CD3+CD56-NKG2C+ T-cell subsets from fewer than 10 donors. Of the eight sequenced donors, seven were found to be HCMV-seropositive and one was found to be HCMV-seronegative. To restrict sorting to alphabetaTCR-expressing T cells, an anti-gammadeltaTCR antibody was added in several experiments. In a handful of donors, the dominant CD3+CD56+NKG2C+ clonotypes were among the top 10 CD8+ clonotypes and accounted for 1.0-7.0% of CD8+ T cells. Those dominant clonotypes were again the most abundant among CD3+CD56-NKG2C+ cells in a few donors, at roughly 28.3-65%. Whether the expanded NKG2C-expressing T cell clones were specific for HCMV antigens was left unclear. The study sequenced eight donors, all healthy volunteers chosen at random: three men and five women. HCMV-specific IgG was detected in serum with a commercial ELISA kit to determine HCMV serostatus. Ficoll density gradient centrifugation was used to isolate peripheral blood mononuclear cells from blood. Magnetic immunoseparation with Miltenyi isolation kits was used to isolate CD4+ and CD8+ T cells from PBMC. Priming for cDNA synthesis came from the TCR beta constant segment, and two successive PCR amplification steps followed. Sequencing of the libraries produced 2 x 150 bp reads on Illumina HiSeq 2000/2500, MiSeq or NextSeq. Reads were demultiplexed and grouped by UMI with MIGEC, and clonotypes were assembled and quantified with MiTCR. Only TCR cDNA sequences supported by at least two reads were kept to exclude erroneous sequences. The tcR package was used for downstream repertoire analysis, with clonotypes matched between fractions based on CDR3 nucleotide sequence plus V segment. Antigen specificity was annotated against VDJdb with VDJmatch, allowing one amino acid substitution in CDR3.

The chain was built from TRBV5-1 and TRBJ2-3; TRBD2 could be the D gene, as 5 bases match. The TCR comes from a man in his fifties or sixties who received an inactivated influenza vaccine. Donor details come from another sample of the same person, matched by shared clones. Specimen: CD4+ T cells sorted from PBMCs, collected roughly 12 days after vaccination. Here the CDR3 is given as CASSLLAEGTDTQYF. The DNA sequence follows: TGCGCCAGCAGCTTGCTAGCAGAGGGTACAGATACGCAGTATTTT.